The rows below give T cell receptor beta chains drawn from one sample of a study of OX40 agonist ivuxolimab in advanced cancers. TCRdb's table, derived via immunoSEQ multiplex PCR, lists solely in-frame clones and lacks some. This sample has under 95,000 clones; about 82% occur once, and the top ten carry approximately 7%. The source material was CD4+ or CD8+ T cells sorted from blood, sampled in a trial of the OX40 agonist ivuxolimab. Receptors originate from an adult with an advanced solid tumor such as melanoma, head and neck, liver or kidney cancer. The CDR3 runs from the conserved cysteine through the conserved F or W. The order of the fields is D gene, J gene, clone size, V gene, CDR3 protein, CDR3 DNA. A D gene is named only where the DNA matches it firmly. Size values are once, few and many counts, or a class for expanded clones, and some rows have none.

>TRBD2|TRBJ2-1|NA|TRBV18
CASSPPGLAGPNEQFF
TGTGCCAGCTCACCGCCGGGACTAGCGGGACCTAATGAGCAGTTCTTC
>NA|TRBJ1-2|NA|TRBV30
CAWENGAGGYTF
TGTGCCTGGGAAAATGGTGCGGGTGGCTACACCTTC
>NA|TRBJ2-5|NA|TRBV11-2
CASSFAGTQGETQYF
TGTGCCAGCAGCTTTGCCGGGACCCAGGGGGAGACCCAGTACTTC
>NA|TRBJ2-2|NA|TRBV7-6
CASSLRVAAATNTGELFF
TGTGCCAGCAGCTTACGCGTGGCGGCCGCGACGAACACCGGGGAGCTGTTTTTT
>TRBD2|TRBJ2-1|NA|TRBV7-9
CASSLGLAVYEQFF
TGTGCCAGCAGCTTGGGACTAGCGGTCTATGAGCAGTTCTTC
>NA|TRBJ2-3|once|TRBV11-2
CASSPGVPDTQYF
TGTGCCAGCAGCCCTGGCGTTCCAGATACGCAGTATTTT
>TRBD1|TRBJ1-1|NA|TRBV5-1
CASSPQRGQGEAFF
TGCGCCAGCAGCCCCCAGAGGGGACAGGGTGAAGCTTTCTTT
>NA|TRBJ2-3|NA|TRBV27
CASSLFTTGADTQYF
TGTGCCAGCAGTTTATTCACCACCGGGGCCGATACGCAGTATTTT
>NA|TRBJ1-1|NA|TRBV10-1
CASSEDLGGEAFF
TGCGCCAGCAGTGAAGATTTGGGGGGTGAAGCTTTCTTT
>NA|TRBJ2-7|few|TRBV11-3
CASSLDLGSSEQYF
TGTGCCAGCAGCTTAGATCTGGGAAGCAGCGAGCAGTACTTC
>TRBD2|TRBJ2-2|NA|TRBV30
CAWSSRGGTKAGELFF
TGTGCCTGGAGTAGCCGCGGGGGGACTAAAGCCGGGGAGCTGTTTTTT
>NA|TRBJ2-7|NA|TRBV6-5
CASSYSFDPYEQYF
TGTGCCAGCAGTTACTCTTTCGATCCCTACGAGCAGTACTTC
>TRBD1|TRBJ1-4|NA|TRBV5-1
CASSLTGGLANEKLFF
TGCGCCAGCAGTCTCACAGGGGGCTTGGCTAATGAAAAACTGTTTTTT
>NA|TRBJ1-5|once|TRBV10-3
CAISLDGLNQPQHF
TGTGCCATCAGTTTGGACGGGCTAAATCAGCCCCAGCATTTT
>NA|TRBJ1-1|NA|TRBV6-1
CASSDQGNTEAFF
TGTGCCAGCAGTGACCAGGGGAACACTGAAGCTTTCTTT
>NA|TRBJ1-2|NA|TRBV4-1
CASSPAPSGVEAYGYTF
TGCGCCAGCAGCCCCGCTCCCTCAGGGGTCGAGGCCTATGGCTACACCTTC
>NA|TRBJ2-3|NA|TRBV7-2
CASRWRFTDTQYF
TGTGCCAGCAGGTGGAGATTCACAGATACGCAGTATTTT
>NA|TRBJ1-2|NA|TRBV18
CASSQLDSNYGYTF
TGTGCCAGCTCACAACTCGATTCAAACTATGGCTACACCTTC
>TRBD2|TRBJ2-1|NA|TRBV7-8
CASSLLAGGPVLNNEQFF
TGTGCCAGCAGCTTATTAGCGGGAGGGCCAGTATTGAATAATGAGCAGTTCTTC
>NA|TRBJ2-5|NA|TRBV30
CAWSVAPQGTQYF
TGTGCCTGGAGTGTCGCTCCGCAAGGGACCCAGTACTTC
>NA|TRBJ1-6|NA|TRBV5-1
CASSFDSVDNSPLHF
TGCGCCAGCAGCTTTGATTCGGTGGATAATTCACCCCTCCACTTT
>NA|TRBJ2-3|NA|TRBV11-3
CASTQTRGGDTQYF
TGTGCCAGCACCCAAACCAGGGGTGGAGATACGCAGTATTTT
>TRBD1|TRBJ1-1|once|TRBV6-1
CASGSRQGRYTEAFF
TGTGCCAGCGGTAGCAGACAGGGGCGGTACACTGAAGCTTTCTTT
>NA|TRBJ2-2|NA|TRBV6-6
CASSRTPGTTGELFF
TGTGCCAGCAGCCGCACGCCAGGGACCACGGGGGAGCTGTTTTTT
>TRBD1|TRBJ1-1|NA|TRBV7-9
CASSPGTGGKTEAFF
TGTGCCAGCAGCCCGGGGACAGGGGGTAAGACTGAAGCTTTCTTT
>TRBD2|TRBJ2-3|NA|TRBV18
CASSPQTSGTDTQYF
TGTGCCAGCTCACCCCAGACTAGCGGCACAGATACGCAGTATTTT
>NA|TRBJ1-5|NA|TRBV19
CASNRQTYSNQPQHF
TGTGCCAGTAACAGACAGACATATAGCAATCAGCCCCAGCATTTT
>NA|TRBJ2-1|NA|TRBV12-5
CASGLVVTGTVNEQFF
TGTGCTAGTGGTTTGGTTGTAACAGGGACGGTAAATGAGCAGTTCTTC
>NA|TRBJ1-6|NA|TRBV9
CASSVNRENSPLHF
TGTGCCAGCAGCGTGAACAGGGAAAATTCACCCCTCCACTTT
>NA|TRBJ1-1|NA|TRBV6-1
CASSVGRTASINTEAFF
TGTGCCAGCAGTGTCGGGAGGACAGCGTCGATCAACACTGAAGCTTTCTTT
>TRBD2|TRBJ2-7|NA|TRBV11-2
CASSLGGREQYF
TGTGCCAGCAGCTTAGGCGGGAGAGAGCAGTACTTC
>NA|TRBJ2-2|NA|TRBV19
CASSIYPEMDTGELFF
TGTGCCAGTAGTATCTACCCCGAGATGGACACCGGGGAGCTGTTTTTT
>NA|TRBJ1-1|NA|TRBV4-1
CASSQMDQVFTEAFF
TGCGCCAGCAGCCAAATGGACCAGGTCTTTACTGAAGCTTTCTTT
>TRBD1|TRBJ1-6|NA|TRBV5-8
CASSFWTGGDSPLHF
TGTGCCAGCAGCTTCTGGACAGGGGGTGATTCACCCCTCCACTTT
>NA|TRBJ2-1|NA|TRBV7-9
CASSLGFYNEQFF
TGTGCCAGCAGCTTAGGATTCTACAATGAGCAGTTCTTC
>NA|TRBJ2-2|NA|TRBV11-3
CASSLAGTGELFF
TGTGCCAGCAGCTTAGCCGGGACCGGGGAGCTGTTTTTT
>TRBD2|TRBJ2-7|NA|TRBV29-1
CSAKGAGRDEQYF
TGCAGCGCCAAAGGGGCAGGGAGGGACGAGCAGTACTTC
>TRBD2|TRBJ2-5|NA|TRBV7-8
CASSPTSGQETQYF
TGTGCCAGCAGCCCTACTAGCGGTCAAGAGACCCAGTACTTC
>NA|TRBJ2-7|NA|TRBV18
CASSPAPSPEQYF
TGTGCCAGCTCACCTGCTCCTAGTCCGGAGCAGTACTTC
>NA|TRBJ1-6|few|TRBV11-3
CASSLGATNSPLHF
TGTGCCAGCAGCTTAGGGGCGACTAATTCACCCCTCCACTTT
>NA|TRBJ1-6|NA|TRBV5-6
CASSFTGYNSPLHF
TGTGCCAGCAGCTTCACAGGATACAATTCACCCCTCCACTTT
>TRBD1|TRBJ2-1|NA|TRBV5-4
CASSLTGTGSLEQFF
TGTGCCAGCAGCTTAACCGGGACAGGGTCGCTCGAGCAGTTCTTC
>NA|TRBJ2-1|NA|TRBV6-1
CASSEEGAGYNEQFF
TGTGCCAGCAGTGAAGAAGGAGCCGGTTACAATGAGCAGTTCTTC
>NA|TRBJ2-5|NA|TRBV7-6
CASSLRGVETQYF
TGTGCCAGCAGCTTACGGGGTGTAGAGACCCAGTACTTC
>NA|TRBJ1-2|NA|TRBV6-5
CASSSPRSYGYTF
TGTGCCAGCAGTTCTCCCCGGAGCTATGGCTACACCTTC
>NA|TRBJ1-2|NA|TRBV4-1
CASSPPGENYGYTF
TGCGCCAGCAGCCCACCTGGGGAGAACTATGGCTACACCTTC